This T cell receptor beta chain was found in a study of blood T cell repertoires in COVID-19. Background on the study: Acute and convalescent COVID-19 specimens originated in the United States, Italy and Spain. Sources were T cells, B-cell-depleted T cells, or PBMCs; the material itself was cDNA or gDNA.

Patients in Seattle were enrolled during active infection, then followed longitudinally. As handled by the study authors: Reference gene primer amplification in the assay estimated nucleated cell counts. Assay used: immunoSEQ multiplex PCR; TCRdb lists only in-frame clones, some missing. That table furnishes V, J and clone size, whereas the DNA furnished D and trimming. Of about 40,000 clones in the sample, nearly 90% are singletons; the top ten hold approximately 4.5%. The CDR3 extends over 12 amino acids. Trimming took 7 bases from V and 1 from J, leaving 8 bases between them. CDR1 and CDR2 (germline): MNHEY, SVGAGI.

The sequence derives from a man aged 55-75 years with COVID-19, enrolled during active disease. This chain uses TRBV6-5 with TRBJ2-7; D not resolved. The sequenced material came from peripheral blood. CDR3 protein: CASTIQSYEQYF. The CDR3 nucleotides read TGTGCCAGCACCATCCAATCCTACGAGCAGTACTTC.